The 27 T cell receptor beta chains in this list originate from one sample, sequenced in a study of T cell clonotyping in hematopoietic cell transplantation. The sample's time point: recipient sample about 28 days before transplant, after cytoreduction. The assay was immunoSEQ multiplex PCR, and TCRdb's table has in-frame clones only and misses some. The sample shows about 80,000 clones, roughly 95% of them seen only once. The material was peripheral blood mononuclear cells, obtained before stem cell transplant. Receptors were obtained from a woman in her 50s with acute myeloid leukemia. Some clones in this sample may be carry-over from other donors' samples.

The chain links TRBV6-5 to TRBJ2-7; D gene ambiguous. The V gene's germline CDR1 is MNHEY and CDR2 SVGAGI. This CDR3 has 14 residues. V dropped 2 bases and J dropped 4 bases, with 12 bases sitting between them. The CDR3 nucleotides are TGTGCCAGCAGTTACGCCCAGCCGAATTACGAGCAGTACTTC. It yields the protein CASSYAQPNYEQYF.

The chain joins TRBV30 to TRBJ1-5; perhaps TRBD1 as D (6 bases). The V end was cut by 0 bases, the J end by 7 bases, with 10 bases between. Germline values: CDR1 GTSNPN, CDR2 SVGIG (reference sequence). The CDR3 is 13 residues long. The CDR3 region has the DNA TGTGCCTGGAGTGTAACAGGGCCCCAGCCCCAGCATTTT. Its translation: CAWSVTGPQPQHF.

The V and J genes are TRBV6-1 and TRBJ1-3; D gene unclear. The CDR3 runs to 16 residues. V shed 3 bases and J shed 2 bases, with 14 bases lying between them. CDR1 MNHNS and CDR2 SASEGT come from the germline V gene. CDR3 region: CASSELGGKAGNTIYF. CDR3 nucleotide sequence: TGTGCCAGCAGTGAGTTGGGAGGGAAGGCTGGAAACACCATATATTTT.

The chain has TRBV5-1 and TRBJ2-3; D remains unclear. The CDR3 sequence is 13 residues long. Germline V gene lookup returns CDR1 SGHRS and CDR2 YFSETQ. Trimming removed 5 bases from V and 2 bases from J, with 9 bases in between. The CDR3 region is CASRPEPTDTQYF. In nucleotides, the CDR3 is TGCGCCAGCAGACCAGAACCCACAGATACGCAGTATTTT.

This chain joins TRBV30 and TRBJ1-2, with D possibly matching TRBD1 (5 bases). The length of the CDR3 is 13 residues. V dropped 4 bases and J dropped 5 bases, with 14 bases sitting between them. CDR1 is GTSNPN, CDR2 SVGIG, per germline (reference sequence). CDR3 region: CAWTPLQGYGYTF. The DNA of the CDR3 is TGTGCCTGGACTCCCCTTCAGGGATATGGCTACACCTTC.

The rearrangement links TRBV29-1 to TRBJ2-7; no definite D call. Germline assignment: CDR1 SQVTM and CDR2 ANQGSEA. V was pared by 4 bases and J by 4 bases, with 8 bases between. The CDR3 is 11 residues long. CDR3 in DNA: TGCAGCGTTGTGGCGAGTTACGAGCAGTACTTC. Its protein product is CSVVASYEQYF.

The V gene is TRBV28, the J gene TRBJ2-7; 8 bases agree with TRBD2. Germline V CDR1 and CDR2: MDHEN, SYDVKM. V was clipped by 6 bases and J by 0 bases; unmatched bases: 10. The CDR3 is made up of 16 amino acids. In nucleotides, the CDR3 is TGTGCCAGCAGACCGAGCTCTAGCGGGTTCTCCTACGAGCAGTACTTC. Its translation is CASRPSSSGFSYEQYF.

This clone was picked up one time. This chain connects TRBV4-1 to TRBJ1-5, with a weak D call TRBD1 (6 bases). Trimming took 0 bases from V and 2 from J, leaving 11 bases between them. The V gene's germline CDR1 is MGHRA and CDR2 YSYEKL. CDR3 size: 16 residues. CDR3 DNA: TGCGCCAGCAGCCAAGATAGGGGGAAGGGCAATCAGCCCCAGCATTTT. As protein: CASSQDRGKGNQPQHF.

V is TRBV6-5 and J is TRBJ1-2, with D unclear. There are 12 residues in the CDR3. Trimming took off 6 bases at V and 8 bases at J, with 13 bases between the two ends. Germline V lookup: CDR1 MNHEY, CDR2 SVGAGI. The CDR3 protein is CASSGSLRGYTF. DNA for the CDR3: TGTGCCAGCAGCGGGTCCTTGAGAGGCTACACCTTC.

The chain has TRBV7-9 and TRBJ2-2, with TRBD1 identical over 9 bases. Germline values: CDR1 SEHNR, CDR2 FQNEAQ (reference sequence). The CDR3 totals 16 residues. V trimming: 5 bases; J trimming: 5 bases; junction bases outside the gene matches: 9. The chain's CDR3 is CASSQRTGADTGELFF. The CDR3 DNA follows: TGTGCCAGCAGCCAACGGACAGGGGCAGATACCGGGGAGCTGTTTTTT.

The chain uses TRBV2 and TRBJ2-3; 8 nucleotides match TRBD2. Losses at the gene ends were 6 bases for V and 8 bases for J; bases not matched to a gene: 4. This CDR3 is 12 amino acids long. CDR1 is SNHLY and CDR2 is FYNNEI in the germline V gene. The CDR3 nucleotides are TGTGCCAGCAGAGGACTAGCTGGTACGCAGTATTTT. As protein: CASRGLAGTQYF.

The genes are TRBV30 and TRBJ1-2; TRBD1 might be the D (5 bases). The ends were cut back, 5 bases at V and 6 bases at J, with 7 bases in the middle. The CDR3 totals 10 residues. CDR1 and CDR2 from the germline V gene are GTSNPN and SVGIG (reference sequence). DNA of the CDR3: TGTGCCTGGGGGACTCATGGCTACACCTTC. Its protein is CAWGTHGYTF.

For the CDR3, the DNA is TGTGCCAGCAGTCTTTACTACCACAATGAGCAGTTCTTC. It encodes CASSLYYHNEQFF. The J gene is TRBJ2-1, the V gene TRBV27; D ambiguous. The germline CDR1 and CDR2 sequences are MNHEY and SMNVEV (reference sequence). V lost 5 bases to trimming and J lost 5 bases, with 10 bases between them. CDR3 length equals 13 residues.

The V and J genes are TRBV11-3 and TRBJ2-5; the D is unclear. Germline lookup yields CDR1 SGHNT and CDR2 YENEEA. The CDR3 extends over 13 amino acids. V was trimmed by 1 base and J by 1 base, leaving 4 bases between them. In nucleotides, the CDR3 is TGTGCCAGCAGCTTAGCCCTCCAAGAGACCCAGTACTTC. Translation: CASSLALQETQYF.

This clone has only one observation. V gene TRBV5-1 combines with J gene TRBJ2-2; weak D call: TRBD1 (6 bases). The CDR3 is 15 amino acids. Trimming removed 4 bases at V and 5 bases at J, with 15 bases between. Germline CDR1 is SGHRS and CDR2 is YFSETQ. As DNA, the CDR3 is TGCGCCAGCAGCAAAGACGGACAGAGAACCGGGGAGCTGTTTTTT. Translation: CASSKDGQRTGELFF.

This rearrangement joins TRBV5-4 to TRBJ2-3; TRBD2 is a possible D gene (5 bases). Germline CDR1 and CDR2: SGHNT and YYREEE (reference sequence). Trimming pared 3 bases from V and 1 base from J, leaving 6 bases between. This CDR3 is built from 13 residues. The CDR3 nucleotides read TGTGCCAGCAGCTGGACTGGCACAGATACGCAGTATTTT. It encodes CASSWTGTDTQYF.

With respect to this clone: Relative to the germline gene, one junction end is altered; a read error may explain this. The chain links TRBV7-7 to TRBJ2-5; D is undetermined. The CDR3 totals 14 residues. Looked up from germline, CDR1 is SSHAT and CDR2 is FNYEAQ (reference sequence). This chain's CDR3 is CASSLVTGQETQYF. DNA of the CDR3: TGTGCTAGCAGCTTAGTCACCGGTCAAGAGACCCAGTACTTC.

This rearrangement joins TRBV29-1 to TRBJ2-1; TRBD2 agrees at 12 bases. The germline gives CDR1 SQVTM, CDR2 ANQGSEA. With 0 bases clipped from V and 5 bases from J, the junction kept 5 bases outside the gene matches. The CDR3 consists of 16 residues. DNA of the CDR3: TGCAGCGTTGAAGATAATCGACTAGCGGGAGACAATGAGCAGTTCTTC. It translates to CSVEDNRLAGDNEQFF.

The chain links TRBV6-5 to TRBJ2-7; D remains unclear. With 0 bases removed from V and 0 bases from J, the gap between germline ends came to 9 bases. The germline gives CDR1 MNHEY, CDR2 SVGAGI. This CDR3 contains 15 residues. CDR3 amino acids: CASSYSYSSSYEQYF. The CDR3 nucleotides read TGTGCCAGCAGTTACTCCTACTCGAGCTCCTACGAGCAGTACTTC.

This sequence joins TRBV9 and TRBJ1-3; TRBD1 might be the D (6 bases). The germline V gene has CDR1 SGDLS and CDR2 YYNGEE. The CDR3 has 14 residues. V gave up 3 bases and J gave up 7 bases, with 14 bases separating them. This CDR3 is CASSAKGEANTIYF. DNA for the CDR3: TGTGCCAGCAGCGCAAAGGGGGAAGCGAACACCATATATTTT.

Concerning this clone: Other DNA variants within this sample encode the same CDR3. The rearrangement uses TRBV30 and TRBJ2-5, with D hard to call. The CDR3 extends over 11 amino acids. Deletions cut 0 bases from V and 4 bases from J, with 3 bases between. Germline CDR1 GTSNPN, CDR2 SVGIG (reference sequence). The CDR3 sequence: CAWSVGETQYF. The CDR3 nucleotides read TGTGCCTGGAGTGTGGGAGAGACCCAGTACTTC.

V and J are TRBV28 and TRBJ1-4; D is unclear. V was shortened by 3 bases and J by 0 bases, with 5 bases between the two germline ends. The CDR3 has 14 residues. The V gene's germline CDR1 is MDHEN and CDR2 SYDVKM. CDR3 sequence reads: CASSFQATNEKLFF. CDR3 DNA: TGTGCCAGCAGTTTTCAAGCAACTAATGAAAAACTGTTTTTT.

This chain joins TRBV5-1 and TRBJ2-3; 14 nucleotides agree with TRBD2. Trimming took 0 bases from V and 4 from J; bases not matched to a gene: 1. Germline lookup yields CDR1 SGHRS and CDR2 YFSETQ. The CDR3 loop spans 16 amino acids. The CDR3 loop reads CASSLGLAGGPDTQYF. CDR3 DNA sequence: TGCGCCAGCAGCTTGGGACTAGCGGGGGGGCCAGATACGCAGTATTTT.

CDR3 nucleotides: TGTGCCAGTAGTGGCAGGGGACCAGCCAAAGAGACCCAGTACTTC. Residues: CASSGRGPAKETQYF. The chain is built from TRBV19 and TRBJ2-5; TRBD1 might be the D (6 bases). CDR3 length: 15 residues. The V gene lost 5 bases and the J gene lost 3 bases, with 16 bases spanning the gap. Germline CDR1 and CDR2: LNHDA and SQIVND (reference sequence). The variable domain in full, with the rest retrieved from reference TRBV19 and TRBJ2-5, is DGGITQSPKYLFRKEGQNVTLSCEQNLNHDAMYWYRQDPGQGLRLIYYSQIVNDFQKGDIAEGYSVSREKKESFPLTVTSAQKNPTAFYLCASSGRGPAKETQYFGPGTRLLVL.

The chain joins TRBV28 to TRBJ1-5; no clear D gene. The CDR3 is 13 residues long. Germline CDR1 reads MDHEN; CDR2 reads SYDVKM. Between the trimmed V and J ends, which lost 5 bases and 7 bases, there was a span of 12 bases. In DNA, the CDR3 is TGTGCCAGCAGTCGGAGGGAGCGGCAGCCCCAGCATTTT. It specifies CASSRRERQPQHF.

This sequence joins TRBV30 and TRBJ1-5; perhaps TRBD1 as D (6 bases). The germline V gene encodes CDR1 GTSNPN and CDR2 SVGIG (reference sequence). This CDR3 is 13 amino acids long. V gave up 2 bases and J gave up 4 bases, with 9 bases separating them. The CDR3 DNA is TGTGCCTGGAGTCTAAGGGGGAATCAGCCCCAGCATTTT. This translates into CAWSLRGNQPQHF.

The chain's CDR3 is CASSIGDTNTGELFF. CDR3 nucleotides: TGTGCCAGCAGCATCGGTGACACGAACACCGGGGAGCTGTTTTTT. The genes are TRBV7-6 and TRBJ2-2; D not resolved. Looked up from germline, CDR1 is SGHVS and CDR2 is FNYEAQ. V was cut by 5 bases and J by 0 bases, with 10 bases left in between. The CDR3 spans 15 residues.